This TCR beta chain appears in the sequencing data of a study of OX40 agonist ivuxolimab in advanced cancers. The wider study: From roughly 23 to 90 years was the age range, with a mean of roughly 59 years, and over 80% were male. Anti-PD-1, anti-PD-L1 or anti-CTLA-4 therapy given earlier was allowed, and about 38% had some. General study findings and limits: Dose levels from 0.1 to 3.0 mg/kg saw CD4+ and CD8+ blood T cells expand clonally by week 6.

Remarks on this clone: The antigen remains unidentified.

Assay used: immunoSEQ multiplex PCR; TCRdb lists only in-frame clones, some missing. This table has over 30,000 clones, 82% appearing once. J lost 3 bases, V lost 0 bases, and 8 bases had no gene match. Germline assignment: CDR1 GTSNPN and CDR2 SVGIG (reference sequence). There are 15 residues in the CDR3. The gene calls are TRBV30 and TRBJ2-7; TRBD2 aligns across 7 bases. This clonotype was obtained from an adult with an advanced solid tumor such as melanoma, head and neck, liver or kidney cancer. The sequencing used CD4+ or CD8+ T cells sorted from blood, collected in a trial of the OX40 agonist ivuxolimab. CDR3 bases: TGTGCCTGGAGTGTTGGGGGGGTAGTAGTCTACGAGCAGTACTTC. Protein product: CAWSVGGVVVYEQYF.